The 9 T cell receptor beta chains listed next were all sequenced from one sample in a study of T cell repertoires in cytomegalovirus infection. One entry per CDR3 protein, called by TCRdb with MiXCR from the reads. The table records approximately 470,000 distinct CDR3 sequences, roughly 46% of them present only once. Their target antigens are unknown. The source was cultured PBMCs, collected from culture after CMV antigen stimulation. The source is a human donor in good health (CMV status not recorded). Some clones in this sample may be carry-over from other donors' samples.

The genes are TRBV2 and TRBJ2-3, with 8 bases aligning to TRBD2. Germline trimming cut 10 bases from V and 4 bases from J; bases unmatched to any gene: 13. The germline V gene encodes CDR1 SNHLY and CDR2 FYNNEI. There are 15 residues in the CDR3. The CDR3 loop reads CANTRGGRAADTQYF. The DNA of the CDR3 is TGTGCCAACACCCGGGGGGGCCGAGCGGCAGATACGCAGTATTTT.

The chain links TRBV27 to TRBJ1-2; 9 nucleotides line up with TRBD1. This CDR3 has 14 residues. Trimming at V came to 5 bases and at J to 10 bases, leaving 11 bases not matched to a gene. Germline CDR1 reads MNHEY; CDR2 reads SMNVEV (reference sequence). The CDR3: CASSRTGAARDYTF. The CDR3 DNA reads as TGTGCCAGCAGTCGGACAGGGGCCGCTCGGGACTACACCTTC.

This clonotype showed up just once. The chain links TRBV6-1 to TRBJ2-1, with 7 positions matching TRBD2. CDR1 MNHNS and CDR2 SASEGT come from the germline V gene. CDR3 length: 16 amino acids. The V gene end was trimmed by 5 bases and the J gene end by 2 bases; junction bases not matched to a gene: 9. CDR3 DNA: TGTGCCAGCAGTTTATCCGGGACTACCGCCTACAATGAGCAGTTCTTC. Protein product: CASSLSGTTAYNEQFF.

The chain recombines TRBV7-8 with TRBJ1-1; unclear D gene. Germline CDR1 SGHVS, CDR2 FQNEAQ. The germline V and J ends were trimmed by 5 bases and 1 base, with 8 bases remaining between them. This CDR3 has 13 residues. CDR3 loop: CASSEVRNTEAFF. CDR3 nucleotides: TGTGCCAGCAGCGAAGTCAGGAACACTGAAGCTTTCTTT.

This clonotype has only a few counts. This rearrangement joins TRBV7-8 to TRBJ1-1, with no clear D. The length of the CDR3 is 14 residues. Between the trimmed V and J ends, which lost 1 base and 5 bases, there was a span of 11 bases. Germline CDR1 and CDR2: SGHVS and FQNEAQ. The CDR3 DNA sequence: TGTGCCAGCAGCTTAGTTCGGGGAATTACTGAAGCTTTCTTT. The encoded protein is CASSLVRGITEAFF.

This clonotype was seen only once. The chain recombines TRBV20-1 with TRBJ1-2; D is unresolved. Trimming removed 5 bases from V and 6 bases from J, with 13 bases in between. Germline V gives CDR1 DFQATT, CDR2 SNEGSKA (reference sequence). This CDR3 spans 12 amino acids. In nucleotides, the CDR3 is TGCAGTGCTCAGGACGGGTTGGATGGCTACACCTTC. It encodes CSAQDGLDGYTF.

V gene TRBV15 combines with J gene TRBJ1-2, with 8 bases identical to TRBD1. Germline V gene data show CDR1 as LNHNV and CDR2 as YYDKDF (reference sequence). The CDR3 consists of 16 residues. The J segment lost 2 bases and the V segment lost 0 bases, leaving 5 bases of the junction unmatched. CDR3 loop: CATSRDYQGANYGYTF. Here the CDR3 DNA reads TGTGCCACCAGCAGAGATTACCAGGGGGCGAACTATGGCTACACCTTC.

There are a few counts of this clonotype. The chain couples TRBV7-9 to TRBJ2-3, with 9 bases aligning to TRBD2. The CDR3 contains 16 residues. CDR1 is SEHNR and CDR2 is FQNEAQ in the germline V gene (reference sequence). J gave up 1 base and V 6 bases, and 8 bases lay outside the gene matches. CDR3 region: CASSLLAGSGTDTQYF. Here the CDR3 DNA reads TGTGCCAGCAGTCTCCTAGCGGGGAGTGGCACAGATACGCAGTATTTT.

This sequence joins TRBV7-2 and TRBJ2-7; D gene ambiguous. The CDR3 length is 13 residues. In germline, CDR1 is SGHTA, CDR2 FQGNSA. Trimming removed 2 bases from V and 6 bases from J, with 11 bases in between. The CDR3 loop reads CASSLLDRSEQYF. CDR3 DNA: TGTGCCAGCAGCTTACTGGATCGATCCGAGCAGTACTTC.